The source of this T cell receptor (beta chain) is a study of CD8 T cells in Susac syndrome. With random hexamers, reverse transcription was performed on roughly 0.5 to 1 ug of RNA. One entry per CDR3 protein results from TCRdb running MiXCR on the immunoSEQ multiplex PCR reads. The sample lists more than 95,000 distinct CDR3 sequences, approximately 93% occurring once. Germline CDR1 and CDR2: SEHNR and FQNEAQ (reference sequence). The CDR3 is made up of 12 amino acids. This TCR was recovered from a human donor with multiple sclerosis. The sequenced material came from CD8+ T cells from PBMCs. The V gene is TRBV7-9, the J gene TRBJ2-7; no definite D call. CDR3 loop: CVSSPFPYEQYV. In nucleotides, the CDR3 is TGTGTCAGCAGCCCCTTCCCCTACGAGCAGTACGTC.